The clone carrying this TCR beta chain was counted many times. Its cognate antigen is unknown. The source of the sample is a study of T-cell memory formation after mild COVID-19. Study-level background: Each donor largely had its own TCR clusters. Notes on the study in general: Day 15 to 85 contracting clones showed balanced CD4/CD8; day 15 to 37 expanders favored CD4+.

The TCR alpha and TCR beta cDNA libraries, bearing sample barcodes and UMIs, were generated by 5'RACE using constant-segment primers. Each CDR3 protein gets one entry after TCRdb re-called the 5' RACE reads with MiXCR. The data show around 310,000 distinct CDR3 sequences, approximately 22% seen once. CDR1 is SQVTM and CDR2 is ANQGSEA in the germline V gene. The length of the CDR3 is 11 residues. Trimming took off 7 bases at V and 4 bases at J, with 10 bases between the two ends. The TCR comes from a man between 18 and 35 years old who had mild COVID-19 (a few samples of this study predate the infection). Cell type and time point are not known. The sequenced sample consisted of PBMCs or a T cell subset sorted from them (not recorded which). V usage is TRBV29-1 and J usage is TRBJ2-5; the D gene is possibly TRBD1 (5 bases). The CDR3 sequence: CSASRGETQYF. Written as DNA, the CDR3 is TGCAGCGCTTCTAGGGGAGAGACCCAGTACTTC.